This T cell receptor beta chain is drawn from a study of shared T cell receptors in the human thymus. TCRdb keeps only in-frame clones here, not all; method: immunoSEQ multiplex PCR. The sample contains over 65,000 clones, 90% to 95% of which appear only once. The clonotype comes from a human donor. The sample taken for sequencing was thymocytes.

The CDR3 sequence is CASSSYGTLHNEQFF. CDR3 nucleotides: TGCGCCAGCAGCTCCTACGGGACCCTTCACAATGAGCAGTTCTTC. This rearrangement joins TRBV5-1 to TRBJ2-1; D may be TRBD1 or TRBD2 (5 bases each). This CDR3 is built from 15 residues. The ends were cut back, 3 bases at V and 5 bases at J, with 15 bases in the middle. CDR1 and CDR2 from the germline V gene are SGHRS and YFSETQ. Drawing the rest from reference TRBV5-1 and TRBJ2-1, the complete variable domain is KAGVTQTPRYLIKTRGQQVTLSCSPISGHRSVSWYQQTPGQGLQFLFEYFSETQRNKGNFPGRFSGRQFSNSRSEMNVSTLELGDSALYLCASSSYGTLHNEQFFGPGTRLTVL.